The rows below give T cell receptor beta chains drawn from one sample of a study of T cells in Graves' hyperthyroidism and ophthalmopathy. TCRdb processed the multiplex PCR reads anew with MiXCR; each CDR3 protein has one entry. Of more than 450,000 distinct CDR3 sequences in the sample, just under 20% were seen once. Sequencing input: blood. The receptors here all came from a man aged 35-49 years with Graves' ophthalmopathy. Each CDR3 is given with its conserved first and last residue. A D gene is named only where the DNA matches it firmly. Rows give clone size only sometimes, using once, few, many, or a class for an expanded clone.

TRBD1 TRBJ1-4 TRBV7-9 few TGTGCCAGCAGCCAGGGGGCGCGGTCAGGGATAGAAAAACTGTTTTTT CASSQGARSGIEKLFF
. TRBJ2-1 TRBV14 few TGTGCCAGCAGCCAAGATAGTCCGCTAGCGTTCCCCTACAATGAGCAGTTCTTC CASSQDSPLAFPYNEQFF
. TRBJ2-3 TRBV24-1 . TGTGCCACCAGTGATTTGAACACAGATACGCAGTATTTT CATSDLNTDTQYF
. TRBJ2-3 TRBV6-1 . TGTGCCAGCAGTAATGACGGGAGCACAGATACGCAGTATTTT CASSNDGSTDTQYF
TRBD1 TRBJ2-6 TRBV6-2/TRBV6-3 . TGTGCCAGCATTCCGGGACAGGGGGCGGTTGCTGGGGCCAACGTCCTGACTTTC CASIPGQGAVAGANVLTF
TRBD2 TRBJ2-1 TRBV6-2/TRBV6-3 many TGTGCCAGCAGCCTAGGACTAGCGGGAGGAAGGTATGAGCAGTTCTTC CASSLGLAGGRYEQFF
. TRBJ1-1 TRBV5-5 . TGTGCCAGCAGCTTGGTATTGGCTACTGAAGCTTTCTTT CASSLVLATEAFF
. TRBJ2-7 TRBV6-1 many TGTGCCAGCAGTGAATTAGTGGGGGCAATCTACGAGCAGTACTTC CASSELVGAIYEQYF
TRBD2 TRBJ2-1 TRBV6-1 . TGTGCCAGCAGAAGCAGCGGGGGAGCATACAATGAGCAGTTCTTC CASRSSGGAYNEQFF
. TRBJ2-7 TRBV28 . TGTGCCAGCAGCTTAGTGCTTGGGGGGACCTACGAGCAGTACTTC CASSLVLGGTYEQYF
. TRBJ2-5 TRBV6-1 many TGTGCCAGCGGGGGGAGCGGCCAAGAGACCCAGTACTTC CASGGSGQETQYF
. TRBJ1-1 TRBV29-1 many TGCAGCGTTGAAGGGGCGGCAGGGAGGACTGAAGCTTTCTTT CSVEGAAGRTEAFF
. TRBJ1-2 TRBV7-2 few TGTGCCAGCAGCTTAGCGGGACAACTCCATGGCTACACCTTC CASSLAGQLHGYTF
. TRBJ2-1 TRBV6-1 . TGTGCCAGCACTCCGGCCGCTCGCGGCGGATATCTCCTCAGGGAGCAGTTCTTC CASTPAARGGYLLREQFF
TRBD1 TRBJ2-3 TRBV29-1 . TGCAGCGCCGACAGGGGGGATACGCAGTATTTT CSADRGDTQYF
. TRBJ2-2 TRBV7-9 few TGTGCCAGCAGCTTCACAGGGATAGGGGAGCTGTTTTTT CASSFTGIGELFF
. TRBJ1-1 TRBV2 many TGTGCCAGCAGCCAAGTTGGGAGGAACACTGAAGCTTTCTTT CASSQVGRNTEAFF
TRBD1 TRBJ2-7 TRBV2 few TGTGCCAGCCTTAGACAGGGACCCTACGAGCAGTACTTC CASLRQGPYEQYF
. TRBJ1-1 TRBV3-1 . TGTGCCAGCAGCCAAGGCTCGAACACGAACACTGAAGCTTTCTTT CASSQGSNTNTEAFF
TRBD2 TRBJ2-1 TRBV6-1 . TGTGCCAGCAGTCTAAAGATACTAGCGGGAGGGCGAAATGAGCAGTTCTTC CASSLKILAGGRNEQFF
. TRBJ2-5 TRBV7-8 many TGTGCCAGCAGCTTATGGGTCCAGGGCGGGGAGACCCAGTACTTC CASSLWVQGGETQYF
TRBD2 TRBJ2-3 TRBV11-3 many TGTGCCAGCAGCTCCGGGGGGGCGGATACGCAGTATTTT CASSSGGADTQYF
TRBD2 TRBJ2-5 TRBV24-1 . TGTGCCACCAGTGATTTAGGCGGGAGCCAAGAGACCCAGTACTTC CATSDLGGSQETQYF
. TRBJ1-1 TRBV7-2 . TGTGCCAGCAGCCAGGCCCGGGGAACTGAAGCTTTCTTT CASSQARGTEAFF
. TRBJ2-7 TRBV20-1 . TGCAGTGCTGGACCTTATGGGTCCTTTTCCTACGAGCAGTACTTC CSAGPYGSFSYEQYF
TRBD1 TRBJ1-1 TRBV13 . TGTGCCAGCAGCTCCCCGGGGGGCAGGGCAGGGGGGAACACTGAAGCTTTCTTT CASSSPGGRAGGNTEAFF
. TRBJ1-1 TRBV27 many TGTGCCAGCAGTTTAGGTCCCCGGACTGAAGCTTTCTTT CASSLGPRTEAFF
. TRBJ2-5 TRBV3-1 few TGTGCCAGCAGCCAATCGGTGGCCCCGGGGCGGGAGACCCAGTACTTC CASSQSVAPGRETQYF
TRBD1 TRBJ2-2 TRBV2 many TGTGCCAGCAGTGGACAGGGGGGGCGGGTCACCGGGGAGCTGTTTTTT CASSGQGGRVTGELFF
. TRBJ1-2 TRBV29-1 . TGCAGCGTCTCGAGGGGCAGGGTCAATGGCTACACCTTC CSVSRGRVNGYTF
. TRBJ2-1 TRBV11-2 . TGTGCCAGCAGCTTTCCGGACAGTGGAAATGAGCAGTTCTTC CASSFPDSGNEQFF
TRBD2 TRBJ2-1 TRBV5-4 . TGTGCCAGCAGCTTAGAGATGCTAGCGGGCTACAATGAGCAGTTCTTC CASSLEMLAGYNEQFF
. TRBJ2-3 TRBV13 many TGTGCCACCCCGACCAGCCTACAGCCGGGTACGCAGTATTTT CATPTSLQPGTQYF
. TRBJ2-7 TRBV7-9 few TGTGCCAGCAGCTTAGAGTCATCCGAGCAGTACTTC CASSLESSEQYF
. TRBJ2-5 TRBV29-1 few TGCACCGGCAAAGGGGCCGGCACCGGGGAGACCCAGTACTTC CTGKGAGTGETQYF
. TRBJ1-2 TRBV27 few TGTGCCACCTGGGGACACCTGTTTAACTATGGCTACACCTTC CATWGHLFNYGYTF
. TRBJ1-6 TRBV4-2 . TGTGCCAGCAGCCAAACCGGATGGGATTCACCCCTCCACTTT CASSQTGWDSPLHF
TRBD1 TRBJ2-3 TRBV2 many TGTGCCAGCAACAGGGGGGCCGAGACAGATACGCAGTATTTT CASNRGAETDTQYF
. TRBJ2-1 TRBV5-4 few TGTGCCAGCAGCGGGGGGTTTGGGAATGAGCAGTTCTTC CASSGGFGNEQFF
. TRBJ1-4 TRBV6-2/TRBV6-3 . TGTGCCAGCAGTACCTCGGGCACAAGCAGGGAAAAACTGTTTTTT CASSTSGTSREKLFF